Listed below are T cell receptor beta chains from one sample, sequenced in a study of T cells in Graves' hyperthyroidism and ophthalmopathy. TCRdb ran MiXCR on the multiplex PCR reads and lists one entry per CDR3 protein. The sample includes under 400,000 distinct CDR3 sequences, around 14% seen only once; the top ten take around 9.2%. The specimen sequenced was blood. The receptors stem from a woman younger than 30 with Graves' hyperthyroidism. The CDR3 runs from the conserved cysteine through the conserved F or W. Fields, in order: clone size, J gene, D gene, V gene, CDR3 protein, CDR3 DNA. The D gene is left open where the match is weak. Size tells how often a clone was seen (once, few, many) or the class of an expanded clone, and some rows leave it out.

size: many; J: TRBJ1-1; D: TRBD1; V: TRBV28; CDR3: CASSSPTGERIAEAFF; DNA: TGTGCCAGCAGTTCCCCGACAGGGGAAAGGATCGCTGAAGCTTTCTTT
size: .; J: TRBJ1-5; D: TRBD1; V: TRBV19; CDR3: CASSIVPGGIQPQHF; DNA: TGTGCCAGTAGTATAGTACCAGGGGGCATTCAGCCCCAGCATTTT
size: few; J: TRBJ2-1; D: .; V: TRBV6-1; CDR3: CATCEGEGNEQFF; DNA: TGTGCCACGTGCGAGGGGGAGGGTAATGAGCAGTTCTTC
size: many; J: TRBJ2-1; D: .; V: TRBV19; CDR3: CASSIGPINNEQFF; DNA: TGTGCCAGTAGTATAGGGCCAATAAACAATGAGCAGTTCTTC
size: many; J: TRBJ2-5; D: .; V: TRBV28; CDR3: CASSPPGGWKGAETQYF; DNA: TGTGCCAGCAGTCCCCCCGGGGGATGGAAAGGAGCGGAGACCCAGTACTTC
size: many; J: TRBJ1-2; D: .; V: TRBV28; CDR3: CASSLNNVGGSGYTF; DNA: TGTGCCAGCAGTTTAAATAATGTCGGGGGATCTGGCTACACCTTC
size: many; J: TRBJ2-3; D: .; V: TRBV5-1; CDR3: CASSRGRSDTQYF; DNA: TGCGCCAGCAGTCGGGGTAGGTCAGATACGCAGTATTTT
size: many; J: TRBJ1-5; D: TRBD1; V: TRBV6-2/TRBV6-3; CDR3: CASSWTTGGYQPQHF; DNA: TGTGCCAGCAGTTGGACGACAGGGGGCTATCAGCCCCAGCATTTT
size: .; J: TRBJ2-1; D: .; V: TRBV19; CDR3: CASHPGGAYEQFF; DNA: TGTGCCAGTCACCCAGGGGGGGCCTATGAGCAGTTCTTC
size: many; J: TRBJ1-3; D: .; V: TRBV30; CDR3: CAWDLNGNTIYF; DNA: TGTGCCTGGGATTTAAATGGAAACACCATATATTTT
size: many; J: TRBJ2-5; D: TRBD2; V: TRBV20-1; CDR3: CSAEPSGRGETQYF; DNA: TGCAGTGCTGAACCTAGCGGGAGGGGGGAGACCCAGTACTTC
size: many; J: TRBJ2-1; D: .; V: TRBV6-1; CDR3: CASSRDLSSYNEQFF; DNA: TGTGCCAGCAGCCGCGATCTTAGCTCCTACAATGAGCAGTTCTTC
size: .; J: TRBJ1-5; D: .; V: TRBV7-3; CDR3: CASSSLAGTGDQPQHF; DNA: TGTGCCAGCAGCTCTTTAGCGGGGACTGGAGATCAGCCCCAGCATTTT
size: .; J: TRBJ1-1; D: TRBD1; V: TRBV5-6; CDR3: CASSTLQGATEAFF; DNA: TGTGCCAGCAGCACCTTACAGGGGGCCACTGAAGCTTTCTTT
size: many; J: TRBJ1-6; D: .; V: TRBV6-1; CDR3: CAARTGTSTSRGNSPLHF; DNA: TGTGCCGCACGGACCGGGACATCCACCTCTAGGGGTAATTCACCCCTCCACTTT
size: .; J: TRBJ1-1; D: .; V: TRBV30; CDR3: CAWSQSERTEAFF; DNA: TGTGCCTGGAGTCAAAGCGAAAGAACTGAAGCTTTCTTT
size: many; J: TRBJ2-6; D: TRBD1; V: TRBV7-2; CDR3: CASSLQGASGANVLTF; DNA: TGTGCCAGCAGCTTACAGGGGGCCTCTGGGGCCAACGTCCTGACTTTC
size: few; J: TRBJ2-1; D: TRBD2; V: TRBV5-1; CDR3: CASSPRTSGRAPYNEQFF; DNA: TGCGCCAGCAGCCCGCGGACTAGCGGGAGGGCCCCCTACAATGAGCAGTTCTTC
size: many; J: TRBJ1-5; D: .; V: TRBV10-3; CDR3: CAIRDTGKQPQHF; DNA: TGTGCCATCAGGGATACAGGGAAACAGCCCCAGCATTTT
size: few; J: TRBJ1-2; D: .; V: TRBV9; CDR3: CASSVDDGANYGYTF; DNA: TGTGCCAGCAGCGTAGACGACGGAGCTAACTATGGCTACACCTTC